The clone carrying this TCR beta chain showed up just a few times. Its antigen is as yet unknown. The CDR3 sequence is 16 residues long. Losses at the gene ends were 3 bases for V and 5 bases for J; bases not matched to a gene: 9. Germline V gene lookup returns CDR1 SGHTA and CDR2 FQGNSA. This record belongs to a study of T cells after yellow fever vaccination. TCRdb passed the 5' RACE reads through MiXCR, listing each CDR3 protein once. The sample carries roughly 150,000 distinct CDR3 sequences, almost 7% recorded once. Findings and caveats of the study: The study re-detected most primary-vaccination clones after the booster (roughly 96% CD4, 88% CD8).

This clonotype originated in a man between 18 and 35 years old who received the YFV17D yellow fever vaccine. This chain links TRBV7-2 with TRBJ2-5; 10 nucleotides match TRBD2. The material was CD4+ T cells sorted from PBMCs, obtained around 5 days after the first yellow fever vaccination. The CDR3 DNA is TGTGCCAGCAGCTTTACTAGCGGGGCCATATTGGAGACCCAGTACTTC. It translates to CASSFTSGAILETQYF.